This T cell receptor (beta chain) was captured in a study of blood T cell repertoires in COVID-19. Study as a whole: Acute-phase and convalescent COVID-19 samples originated in the United States, Italy and Spain. T cells, B-cell-depleted T cells, or PBMCs provided the cDNA or gDNA that served as material.

Followed longitudinally, the Seattle patients had been enrolled during active infection. The data were produced by immunoSEQ multiplex PCR, yet TCRdb's version contains in-frame clones alone and is incomplete. The table records some 270,000 clones, nearly 90% of them present only once. The CDR3 is 15 amino acids. The germline CDR1 and CDR2 sequences are ENHRY and SYGVKD. V gave up 4 bases and J gave up 1 base; unmatched junction bases: 0. The chain carries TRBV10-3 and TRBJ2-3, with 12 nucleotides matching TRBD2. The receptor comes from a woman aged 55-69 years with COVID-19, enrolled during active disease. Sequencing was performed on peripheral blood. The CDR3 region has the DNA TGTGCCATCAGTGGGACTAGCGGGGGCACAGATACGCAGTATTTT. Protein sequence: CAISGTSGGTDTQYF.